The next 8 T cell receptor beta chains were all read from a single sample in a study of low-dose radiotherapy and immunotherapy resistance in tumors. Gene-specific TRAV and TRBV primers were used for first-strand cDNA, covering alpha and beta chains. PCR amplification of the TCRs was performed with Phusion for 20 to 25 PCR cycles, and it relied on a constant-region primer together with a V-primer adapter. TCRdb re-called the reads through MiXCR, storing one row per CDR3 protein. The profile shows about 12,000 distinct CDR3 sequences, 76% of them singletons. These receptors were collected from a human donor with advanced metastatic prostate, ovarian, gallbladder or colorectal cancer (not recorded which). This table probably holds off-target reads from a library built for another chain.

The chain carries TRBV6-2 or TRBV6-3 and TRBJ2-2, with 12 nucleotides matching TRBD2. The germline gives CDR1 MNHEY, CDR2 SVGEGT. The CDR3 covers 20 residues. J was trimmed by 1 base and V by 5 bases; bases with no gene match: 14. This CDR3 is CASSTPPGTSGLRNTGELFF. As DNA, the CDR3 is TGTGCCAGCAGTACCCCTCCCGGGACTAGCGGGCTCAGGAACACCGGGGAGCTGTTTTTT.

This clonotype was found a few times. The J gene is TRBJ2-1, the V gene TRBV7-2; 9 bases fit TRBD2. Per the germline V gene, CDR1 is SGHTA and CDR2 is FQGNSA. This CDR3 is built from 16 residues. The V gene end was trimmed by 4 bases and the J gene end by 8 bases; junction bases not matched to a gene: 12. This CDR3 reads CASSSLRLAGFHEQFF. CDR3 nucleotides: TGTGCCAGCAGCTCCTTGAGGCTAGCGGGATTTCATGAGCAGTTCTTC.

The V and J genes are TRBV9 and TRBJ2-1; D is perhaps TRBD1 (5 bases). Trimming cost V 0 bases and J 4 bases, with 11 bases left between them. CDR3 length equals 15 residues. CDR1 and CDR2 from the germline V gene are SGDLS and YYNGEE. The CDR3 bases are TGTGCCAGCAGCGTAGAAGGGGTTGGGTACAATGAGCAGTTCTTC. This gives the protein CASSVEGVGYNEQFF.

The rearrangement links TRBV28 to TRBJ2-7; D perhaps matches TRBD1 (6 bases). The CDR3 length is 14 residues. Per the germline V gene, CDR1 is MDHEN and CDR2 is SYDVKM. The ends were cut back, 3 bases at V and 7 bases at J, with 16 bases in the middle. The CDR3 is CASSLARGAEEQYF. For the CDR3, the DNA is TGTGCCAGCAGTTTGGCCAGGGGAGCGGAGGAGCAGTACTTC.

The chain carries TRBV28 and TRBJ2-3, with 7 bases fitting TRBD2. V lost 6 bases and J lost 5; bases outside the gene matches: 8. Germline V gene data show CDR1 as MDHEN and CDR2 as SYDVKM. The CDR3 contains 14 residues. CDR3 coding DNA: TGTGCCAGCAGCTGGGGGGGTATGGAAGATACGCAGTATTTT. This encodes CASSWGGMEDTQYF.

V gene TRBV18 combines with J gene TRBJ1-5, with D unclear. The CDR3 extends over 13 amino acids. CDR1 is KGHSH and CDR2 is LQKENI in the germline V gene. The V gene lost 4 bases and the J gene lost 7 bases, with 11 bases spanning the gap. This CDR3 is CASSLDRSQPQHF. CDR3 in DNA: TGTGCCAGCTCACTTGACCGCAGCCAGCCCCAGCATTTT.

This chain joins TRBV7-2 and TRBJ2-1; 10 positions match TRBD1. The CDR3 is made up of 17 amino acids. The V gene's germline CDR1 is SGHTA and CDR2 FQGNSA. Unmatched junction bases numbered 12, after V lost 6 bases and J lost 4 bases. The CDR3 is CASRGQGIDTGYNEQFF. CDR3 DNA sequence: TGTGCCAGCAGGGGACAGGGGATCGATACGGGATACAATGAGCAGTTCTTC.

This clonotype showed up just once. The chain combines TRBV5-5 with TRBJ2-7; 9 nucleotides align to TRBD1. The CDR3 is made up of 16 amino acids. The V segment lost 0 bases and the J segment 4 bases; nucleotides outside the gene matches: 8. The V gene's germline CDR1 is SGHKS and CDR2 YYEKEE (reference sequence). CDR3 in DNA: TGTGCCAGCAGCTTGGCCCCGGGACAGGGTACTTACGAGCAGTACTTC. This translates into CASSLAPGQGTYEQYF.